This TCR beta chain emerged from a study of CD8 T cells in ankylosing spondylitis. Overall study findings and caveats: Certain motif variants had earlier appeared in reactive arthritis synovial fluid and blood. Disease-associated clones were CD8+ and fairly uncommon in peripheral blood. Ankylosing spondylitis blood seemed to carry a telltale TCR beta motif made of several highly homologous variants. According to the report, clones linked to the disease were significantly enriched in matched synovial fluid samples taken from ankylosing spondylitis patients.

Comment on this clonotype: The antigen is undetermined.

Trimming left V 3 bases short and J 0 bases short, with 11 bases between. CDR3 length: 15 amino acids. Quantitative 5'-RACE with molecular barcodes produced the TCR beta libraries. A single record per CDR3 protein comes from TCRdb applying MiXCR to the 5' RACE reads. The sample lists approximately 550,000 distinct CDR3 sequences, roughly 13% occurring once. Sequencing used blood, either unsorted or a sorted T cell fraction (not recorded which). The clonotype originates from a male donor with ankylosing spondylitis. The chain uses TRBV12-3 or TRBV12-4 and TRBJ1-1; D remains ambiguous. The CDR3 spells CASSFERSLNTEAFF. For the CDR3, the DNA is TGTGCCAGCAGTTTTGAACGTTCACTGAACACTGAAGCTTTCTTT.